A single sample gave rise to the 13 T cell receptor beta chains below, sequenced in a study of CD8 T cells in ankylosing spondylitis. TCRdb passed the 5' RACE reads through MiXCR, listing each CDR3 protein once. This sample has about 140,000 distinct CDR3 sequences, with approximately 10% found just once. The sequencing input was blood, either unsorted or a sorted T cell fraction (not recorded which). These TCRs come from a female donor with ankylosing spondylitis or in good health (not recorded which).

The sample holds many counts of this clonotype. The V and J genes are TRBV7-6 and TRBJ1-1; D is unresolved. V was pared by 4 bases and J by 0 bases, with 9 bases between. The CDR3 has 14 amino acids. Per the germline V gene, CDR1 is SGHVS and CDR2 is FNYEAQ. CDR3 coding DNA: TGTGCCAGCAGCTCAACGGAAATGAACACTGAAGCTTTCTTT. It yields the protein CASSSTEMNTEAFF.

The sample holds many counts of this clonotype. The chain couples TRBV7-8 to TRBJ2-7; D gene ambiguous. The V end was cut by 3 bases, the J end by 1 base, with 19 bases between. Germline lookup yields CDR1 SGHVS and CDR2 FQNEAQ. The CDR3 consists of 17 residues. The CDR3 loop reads CASSFLGRAAPSYEQYF. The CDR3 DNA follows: TGTGCCAGCAGCTTTCTGGGCCGGGCAGCCCCTTCCTACGAGCAGTACTTC. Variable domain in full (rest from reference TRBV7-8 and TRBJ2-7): GAGVSQSPRYKVAKRGQDVALRCDPISGHVSLFWYQQALGQGPEFLTYFQNEAQLDKSGLPSDRFFAERPEGSVSTLKIQRTQQEDSAVYLCASSFLGRAAPSYEQYFGPGTRLTVT.

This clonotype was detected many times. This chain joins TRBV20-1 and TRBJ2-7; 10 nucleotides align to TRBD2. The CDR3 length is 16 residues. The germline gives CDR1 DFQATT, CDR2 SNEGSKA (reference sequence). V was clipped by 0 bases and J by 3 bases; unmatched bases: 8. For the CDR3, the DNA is TGCAGTGCTAGAGATGAACTAGCGGGAATGGGCTACGAGCAGTACTTC. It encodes CSARDELAGMGYEQYF.

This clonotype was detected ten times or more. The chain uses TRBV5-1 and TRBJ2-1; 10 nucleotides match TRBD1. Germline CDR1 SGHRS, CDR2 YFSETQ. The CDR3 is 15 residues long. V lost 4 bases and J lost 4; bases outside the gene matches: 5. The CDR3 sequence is CASSAGQGGYNEQFF. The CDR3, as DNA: TGCGCCAGCAGCGCCGGACAGGGGGGTTACAATGAGCAGTTCTTC.

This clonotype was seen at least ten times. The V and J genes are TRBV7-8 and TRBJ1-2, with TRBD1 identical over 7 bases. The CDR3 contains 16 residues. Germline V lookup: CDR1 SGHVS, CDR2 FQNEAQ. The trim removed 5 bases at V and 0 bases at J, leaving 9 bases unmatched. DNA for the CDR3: TGTGCCAGCAGCCGCCCGAGGGGGACAGCTAACTATGGCTACACCTTC. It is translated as CASSRPRGTANYGYTF. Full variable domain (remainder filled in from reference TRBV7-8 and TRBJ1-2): GAGVSQSPRYKVAKRGQDVALRCDPISGHVSLFWYQQALGQGPEFLTYFQNEAQLDKSGLPSDRFFAERPEGSVSTLKIQRTQQEDSAVYLCASSRPRGTANYGYTFGSGTRLTVV.

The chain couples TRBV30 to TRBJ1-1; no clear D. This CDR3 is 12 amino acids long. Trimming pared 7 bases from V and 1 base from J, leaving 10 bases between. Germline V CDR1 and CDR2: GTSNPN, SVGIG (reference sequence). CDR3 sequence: CASGLGNTEAFF. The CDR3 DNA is TGTGCCTCCGGGCTGGGGAACACTGAAGCTTTCTTT.

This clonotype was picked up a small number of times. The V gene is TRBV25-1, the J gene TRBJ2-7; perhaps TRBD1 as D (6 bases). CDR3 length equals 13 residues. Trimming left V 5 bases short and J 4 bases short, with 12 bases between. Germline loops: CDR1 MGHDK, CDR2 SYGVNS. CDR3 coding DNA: TGTGCCAGCAGTTTGGGGGCCGTGTACGAGCAGTACTTC. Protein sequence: CASSLGAVYEQYF.

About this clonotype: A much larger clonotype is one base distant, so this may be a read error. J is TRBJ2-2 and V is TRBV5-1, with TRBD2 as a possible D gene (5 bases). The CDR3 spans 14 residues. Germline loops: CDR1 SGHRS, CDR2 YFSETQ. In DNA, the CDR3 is TGCGCCAGCAGCTTGGGGACTCCCACCGGGGAGCTGCTTTTT. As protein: CASSLGTPTGELLF.

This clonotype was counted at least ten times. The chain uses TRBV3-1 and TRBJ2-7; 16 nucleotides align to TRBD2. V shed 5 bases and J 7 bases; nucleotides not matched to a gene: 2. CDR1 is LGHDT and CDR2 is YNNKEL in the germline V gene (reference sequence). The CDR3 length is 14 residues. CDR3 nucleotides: TGTGCCAGCAGCGGGACTAGCGGGGGGGATGAGCAGTACTTC. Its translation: CASSGTSGGDEQYF.

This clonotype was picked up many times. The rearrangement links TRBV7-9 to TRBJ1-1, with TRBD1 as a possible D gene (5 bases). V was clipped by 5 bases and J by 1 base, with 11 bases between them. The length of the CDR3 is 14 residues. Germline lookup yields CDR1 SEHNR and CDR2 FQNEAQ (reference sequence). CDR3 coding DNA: TGTGCCAGCAGCGCAGGGATTCGGAACACTGAAGCTTTCTTT. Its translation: CASSAGIRNTEAFF.

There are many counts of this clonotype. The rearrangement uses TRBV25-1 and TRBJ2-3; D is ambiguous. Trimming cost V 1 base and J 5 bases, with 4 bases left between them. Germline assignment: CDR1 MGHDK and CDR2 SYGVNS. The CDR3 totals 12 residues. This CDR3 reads CASSEWGDTQYF. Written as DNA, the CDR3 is TGTGCCAGCAGTGAATGGGGAGATACGCAGTATTTT. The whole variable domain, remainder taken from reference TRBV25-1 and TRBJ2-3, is EADIYQTPRYLVIGTGKKITLECSQTMGHDKMYWYQQDPGMELHLIHYSYGVNSTEKGDLSSESTVSRIRTEHFPLTLESARPSHTSQYLCASSEWGDTQYFGPGTRLTVL.

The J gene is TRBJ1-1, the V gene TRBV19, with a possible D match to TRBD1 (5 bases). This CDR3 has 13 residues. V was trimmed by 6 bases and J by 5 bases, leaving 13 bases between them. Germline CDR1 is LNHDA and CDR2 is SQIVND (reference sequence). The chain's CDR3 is CASRFLGETEAFF. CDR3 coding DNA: TGTGCCAGTAGGTTTCTGGGGGAAACTGAAGCTTTCTTT.

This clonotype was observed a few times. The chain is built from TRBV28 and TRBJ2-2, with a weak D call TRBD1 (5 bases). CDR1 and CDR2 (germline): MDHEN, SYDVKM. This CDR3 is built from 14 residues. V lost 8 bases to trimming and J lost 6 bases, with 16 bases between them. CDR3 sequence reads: CASLPQGAAGELFF. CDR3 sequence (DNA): TGTGCCAGCCTCCCCCAAGGGGCTGCCGGGGAGCTGTTTTTT.